One and the same sample provided the 2 T cell receptor beta chains below, sequenced in a study of cytotoxic CD8 clonotypes in ibrutinib-treated CLL. Sequencing was performed with immunoSEQ multiplex PCR; in TCRdb, only in-frame clones are kept and a portion is missing. This table has about 310,000 clones, roughly 85% appearing once. This specimen consisted of PBMCs, obtained before ibrutinib treatment. These receptors were taken from a human donor with chronic lymphocytic leukemia.

The V gene is TRBV27, the J gene TRBJ1-2, with a weak D call TRBD1 (6 bases). The CDR3 runs 15 residues. Per germline, CDR1 MNHEY and CDR2 SMNVEV (reference sequence). The V end was cut by 3 bases, the J end by 3 bases, with 14 bases between. This chain's CDR3 is CASSFGGRADYGYTF. The CDR3 nucleotides are TGTGCCAGCAGTTTCGGGGGGCGCGCTGACTATGGCTACACCTTC.

This chain uses TRBV12-5 with TRBJ1-2; D gene uncertain. Germline assignment: CDR1 LGHNT and CDR2 FRNRAP. V lost 3 bases to trimming and J lost 3 bases, with 5 bases between them. The CDR3 extends over 12 amino acids. The CDR3 DNA sequence: TGTGCTAGTGGTTTCGGGGACTATGGCTACACCTTC. Translated, it gives CASGFGDYGYTF.